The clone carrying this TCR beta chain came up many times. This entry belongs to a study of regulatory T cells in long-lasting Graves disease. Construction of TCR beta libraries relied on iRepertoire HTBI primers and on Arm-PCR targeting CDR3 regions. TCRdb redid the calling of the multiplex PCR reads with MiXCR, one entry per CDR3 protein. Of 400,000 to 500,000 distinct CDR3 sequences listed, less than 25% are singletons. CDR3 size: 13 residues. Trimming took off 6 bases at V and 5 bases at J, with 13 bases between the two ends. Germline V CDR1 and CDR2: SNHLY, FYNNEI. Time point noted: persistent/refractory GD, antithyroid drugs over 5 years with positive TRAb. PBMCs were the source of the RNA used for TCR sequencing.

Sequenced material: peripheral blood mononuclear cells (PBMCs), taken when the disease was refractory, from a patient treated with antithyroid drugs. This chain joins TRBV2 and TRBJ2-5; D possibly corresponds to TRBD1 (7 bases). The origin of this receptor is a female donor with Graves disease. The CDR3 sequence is CASSRRGAETQYF. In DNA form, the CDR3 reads TGTGCCAGCAGCCGCAGGGGGGCGGAGACCCAGTACTTC.